This T cell receptor beta chain appears in the sequencing data of a study of T cell repertoires in cytomegalovirus infection. Study overall: Selected CMV epitopes included recently identified HLA-C-restricted ones as well as well-studied HLA-B-restricted ones. Evidence of both CMV infection and a matching HLA type came from public TCR beta signatures.

MiXCR was run by TCRdb on the reads, yielding one entry per CDR3 protein. The sample comprises some 920,000 distinct CDR3 sequences, 25% to 40% of which are singletons, and about an eighth rests with the top ten. This CDR3 has 16 residues. Per the germline V gene, CDR1 is MNHGY and CDR2 is SAAAGT. A note on this clonotype: Its antigen is currently unknown. The junction differs from germline at one of its ends, possibly a read error.

The clonotype comes from a human donor in good health (CMV status not recorded). Some clones in this sample may be carry-over from other donors' samples. Sample: cultured CD8+ T cells from PBMCs, taken from culture after CMV antigen stimulation. J is TRBJ1-2 and V is TRBV6-8; the D is unclear. In DNA form, the CDR3 reads TGTGCCTGCAGTTACGGTGAGGGAGATTCGCTCTATGGCTACACCTTC. Translation: CACSYGEGDSLYGYTF.